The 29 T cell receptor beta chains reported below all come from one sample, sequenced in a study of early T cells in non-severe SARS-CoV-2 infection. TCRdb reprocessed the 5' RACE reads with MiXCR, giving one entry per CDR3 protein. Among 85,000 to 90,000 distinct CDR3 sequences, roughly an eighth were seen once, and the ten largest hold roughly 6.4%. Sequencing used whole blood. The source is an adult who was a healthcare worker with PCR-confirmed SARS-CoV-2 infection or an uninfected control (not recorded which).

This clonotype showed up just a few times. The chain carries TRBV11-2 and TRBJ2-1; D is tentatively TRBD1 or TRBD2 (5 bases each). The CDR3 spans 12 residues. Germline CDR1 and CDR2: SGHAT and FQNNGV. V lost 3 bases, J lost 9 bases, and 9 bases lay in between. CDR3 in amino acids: CASSLLGTEQFF. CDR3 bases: TGTGCCAGCAGCTTGCTTGGGACTGAGCAGTTCTTC.

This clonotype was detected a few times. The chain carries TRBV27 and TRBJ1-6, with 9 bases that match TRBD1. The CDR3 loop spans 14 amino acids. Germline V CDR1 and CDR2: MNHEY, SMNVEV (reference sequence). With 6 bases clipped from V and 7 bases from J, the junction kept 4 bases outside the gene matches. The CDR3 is CASSQGQGNSPLHF. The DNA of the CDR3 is TGTGCCAGCAGCCAGGGACAGGGAAATTCACCCCTCCACTTT.

CDR3 loop: CASQSGTSDEQYF. CDR3 DNA sequence: TGTGCCAGCCAATCCGGGACTAGCGACGAGCAGTACTTC. The chain recombines TRBV19 with TRBJ2-7; 10 positions agree with TRBD2. With V trimmed by 9 bases and J by 5 bases, 7 bases remained unmatched. In germline, CDR1 is LNHDA, CDR2 SQIVND (reference sequence). This CDR3 has 13 residues.

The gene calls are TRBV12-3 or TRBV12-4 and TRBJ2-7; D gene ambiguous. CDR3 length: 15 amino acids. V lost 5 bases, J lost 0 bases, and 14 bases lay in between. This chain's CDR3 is CASSPSDAPSYEQYF. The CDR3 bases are TGTGCCAGCAGTCCCTCCGACGCCCCCTCCTACGAGCAGTACTTC.

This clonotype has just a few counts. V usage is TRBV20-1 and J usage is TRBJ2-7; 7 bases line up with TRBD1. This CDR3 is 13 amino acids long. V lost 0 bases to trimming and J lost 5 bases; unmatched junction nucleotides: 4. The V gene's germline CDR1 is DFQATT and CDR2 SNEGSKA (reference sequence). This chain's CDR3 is CSAREAGGNEQYF. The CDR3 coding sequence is TGCAGTGCTAGAGAGGCAGGGGGTAACGAGCAGTACTTC.

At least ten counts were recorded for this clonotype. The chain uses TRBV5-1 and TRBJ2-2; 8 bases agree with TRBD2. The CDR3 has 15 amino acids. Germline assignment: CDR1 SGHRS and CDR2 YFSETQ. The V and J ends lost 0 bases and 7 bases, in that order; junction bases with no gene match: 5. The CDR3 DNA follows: TGCGCCAGCAGCTTGGACACCCTAGCGGGCGGGGAGCTGTTTTTT. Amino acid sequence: CASSLDTLAGGELFF.

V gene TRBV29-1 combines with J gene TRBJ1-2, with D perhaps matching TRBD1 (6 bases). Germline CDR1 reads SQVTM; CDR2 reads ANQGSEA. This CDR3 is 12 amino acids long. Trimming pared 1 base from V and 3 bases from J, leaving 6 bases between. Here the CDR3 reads CSVEGTDYGYTF. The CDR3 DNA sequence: TGCAGCGTTGAAGGGACAGACTATGGCTACACCTTC.

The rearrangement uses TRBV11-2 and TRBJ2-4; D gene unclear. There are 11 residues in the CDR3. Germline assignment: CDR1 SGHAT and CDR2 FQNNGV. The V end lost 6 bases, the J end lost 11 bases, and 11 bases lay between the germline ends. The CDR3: CASSQINLQYF. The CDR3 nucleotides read TGTGCCAGCAGTCAAATTAACCTTCAGTACTTC.

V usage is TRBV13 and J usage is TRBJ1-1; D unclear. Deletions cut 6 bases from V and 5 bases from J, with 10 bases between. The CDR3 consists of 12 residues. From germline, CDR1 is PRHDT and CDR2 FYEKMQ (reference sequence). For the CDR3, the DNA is TGTGCCAGCAGAGTCACGGGGACTGAAGCTTTCTTT. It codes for CASRVTGTEAFF.

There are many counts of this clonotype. The CDR3 nucleotides are TGCAGTGCTAGAGATGACTCTGAAGCTTTCTTT. It is translated as CSARDDSEAFF. The rearrangement joins TRBV20-1 to TRBJ1-1; D is undetermined. Germline CDR1 reads DFQATT; CDR2 reads SNEGSKA (reference sequence). CDR3 size: 11 residues. The V gene lost 0 bases and the J gene lost 6 bases, with 5 bases spanning the gap.

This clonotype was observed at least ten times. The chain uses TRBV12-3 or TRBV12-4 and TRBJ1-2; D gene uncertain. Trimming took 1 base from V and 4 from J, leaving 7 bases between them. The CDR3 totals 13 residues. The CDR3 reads CASSLGPTYGYTF. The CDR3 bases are TGTGCCAGCAGTTTAGGGCCTACCTATGGCTACACCTTC.

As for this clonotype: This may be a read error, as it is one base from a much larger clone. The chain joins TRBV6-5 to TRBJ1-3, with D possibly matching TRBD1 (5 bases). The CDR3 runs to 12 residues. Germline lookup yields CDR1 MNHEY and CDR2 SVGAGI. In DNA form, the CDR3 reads TGTGCCAACAGTGGGTGGGGCAACACCATATATTTT. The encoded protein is CANSGWGNTIYF.

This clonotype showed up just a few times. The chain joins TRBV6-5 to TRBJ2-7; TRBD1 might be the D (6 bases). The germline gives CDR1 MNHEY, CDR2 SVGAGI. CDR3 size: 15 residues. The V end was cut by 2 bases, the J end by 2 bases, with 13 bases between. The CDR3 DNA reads TGTGCCAGCAGTTACGGTGGGGGCCAGCCCTACGAGCAGTACTTC. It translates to CASSYGGGQPYEQYF.

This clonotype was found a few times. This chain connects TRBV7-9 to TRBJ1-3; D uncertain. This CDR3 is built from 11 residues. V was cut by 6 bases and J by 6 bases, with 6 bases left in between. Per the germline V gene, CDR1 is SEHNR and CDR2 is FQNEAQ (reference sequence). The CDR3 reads CASSNVNTIYF. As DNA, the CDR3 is TGTGCCAGCAGTAACGTAAACACCATATATTTT.

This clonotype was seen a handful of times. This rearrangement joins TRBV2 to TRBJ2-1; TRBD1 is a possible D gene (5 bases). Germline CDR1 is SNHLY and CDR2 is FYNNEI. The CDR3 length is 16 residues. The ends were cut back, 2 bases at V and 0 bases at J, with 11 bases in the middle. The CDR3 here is CASSEFDRDSYNEQFF. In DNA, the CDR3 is TGTGCCAGCAGTGAATTTGACAGAGACTCCTACAATGAGCAGTTCTTC.

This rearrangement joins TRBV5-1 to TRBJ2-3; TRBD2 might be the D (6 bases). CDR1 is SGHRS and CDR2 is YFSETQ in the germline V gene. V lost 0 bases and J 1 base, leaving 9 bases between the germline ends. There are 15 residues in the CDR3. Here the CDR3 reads CASSLGASGTDTQYF. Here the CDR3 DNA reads TGCGCCAGCAGCTTGGGGGCTAGCGGCACAGATACGCAGTATTTT.

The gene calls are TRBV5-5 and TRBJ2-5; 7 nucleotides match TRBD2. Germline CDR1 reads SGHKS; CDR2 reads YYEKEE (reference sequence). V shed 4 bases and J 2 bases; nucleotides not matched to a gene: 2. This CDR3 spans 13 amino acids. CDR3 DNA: TGTGCCAGCAGCAGGACTAGTCAAGAGACCCAGTACTTC. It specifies CASSRTSQETQYF. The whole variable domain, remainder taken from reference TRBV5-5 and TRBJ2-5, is DAGVTQSPTHLIKTRGQQVTLRCSPISGHKSVSWYQQVLGQGPQFIFQYYEKEERGRGNFPDRFSARQFPNYSSELNVNALLLGDSALYLCASSRTSQETQYFGPGTRLLVL.

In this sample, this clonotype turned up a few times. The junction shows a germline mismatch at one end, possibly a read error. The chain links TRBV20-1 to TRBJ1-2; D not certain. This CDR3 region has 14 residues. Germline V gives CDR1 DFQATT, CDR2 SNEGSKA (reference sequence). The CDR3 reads CSASEHHNYDGYTF. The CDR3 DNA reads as TGCAGTGCTAGCGAGCACCACAACTATGATGGGTACACCTTC.

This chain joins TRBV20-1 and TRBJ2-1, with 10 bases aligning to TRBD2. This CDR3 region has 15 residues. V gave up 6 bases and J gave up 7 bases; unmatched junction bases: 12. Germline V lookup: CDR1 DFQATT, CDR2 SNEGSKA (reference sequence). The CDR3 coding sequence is TGCAGTGCCGGGCCTGCTAGCGGGAGAGCGAATGAGCAGTTCTTC. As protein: CSAGPASGRANEQFF.

In nucleotides, the CDR3 is TGCAGCGTTGAGGGGACACTGAACACTGAAGCTTTCTTT. Translated, it gives CSVEGTLNTEAFF. This chain uses TRBV29-1 with TRBJ1-1; tentatively, D is TRBD1 (6 bases). Looked up from germline, CDR1 is SQVTM and CDR2 is ANQGSEA. Trimming shortened V by 3 bases and J by 0 bases, and 8 bases separated the two germline ends. The CDR3 extends over 13 amino acids. The full variable domain, its missing parts supplied by reference TRBV29-1 and TRBJ1-1, is SAVISQKPSRDICQRGTSLTIQCQVDSQVTMMFWYRQQPGQSLTLIATANQGSEATYESGFVIDKFPISRPNLTFSTLTVSNMSPEDSSIYLCSVEGTLNTEAFFGQGTRLTVV.

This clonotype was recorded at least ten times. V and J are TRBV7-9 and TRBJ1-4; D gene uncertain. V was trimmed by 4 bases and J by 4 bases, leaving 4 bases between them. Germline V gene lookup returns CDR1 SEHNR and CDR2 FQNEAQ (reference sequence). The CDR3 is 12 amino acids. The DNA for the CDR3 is TGTGCCAGCAGCTATCTTAATGAAAAACTGTTTTTT. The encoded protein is CASSYLNEKLFF.

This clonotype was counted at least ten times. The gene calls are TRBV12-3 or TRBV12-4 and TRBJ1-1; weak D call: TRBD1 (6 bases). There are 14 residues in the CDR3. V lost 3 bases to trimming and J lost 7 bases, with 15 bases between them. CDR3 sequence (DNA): TGTGCCAGCAGTTTCCGGAGACAGGTGGATGAAGCTTTCTTT. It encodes CASSFRRQVDEAFF.

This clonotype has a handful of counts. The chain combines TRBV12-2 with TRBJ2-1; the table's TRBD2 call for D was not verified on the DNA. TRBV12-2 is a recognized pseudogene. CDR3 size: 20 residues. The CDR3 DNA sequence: TGTGCAAGTCGGAAAGGCCCGGGACTAGCGGGAGGAATAGTGGGCAATGAGCAGTTCTTC. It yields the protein CASRKGPGLAGGIVGNEQFF.

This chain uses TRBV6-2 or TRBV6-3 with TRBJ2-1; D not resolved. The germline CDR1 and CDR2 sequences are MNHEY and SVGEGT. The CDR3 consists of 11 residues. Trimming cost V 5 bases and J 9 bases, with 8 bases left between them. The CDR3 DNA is TGTGCCAGCAGTCAAGGTACTGAGCAGTTCTTC. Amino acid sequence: CASSQGTEQFF.

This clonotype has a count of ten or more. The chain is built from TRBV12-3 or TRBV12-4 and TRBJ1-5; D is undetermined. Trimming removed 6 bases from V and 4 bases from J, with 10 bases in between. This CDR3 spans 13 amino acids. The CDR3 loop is CASRGRGNQPQHF. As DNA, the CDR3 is TGTGCCAGCAGGGGGAGAGGAAATCAGCCCCAGCATTTT.

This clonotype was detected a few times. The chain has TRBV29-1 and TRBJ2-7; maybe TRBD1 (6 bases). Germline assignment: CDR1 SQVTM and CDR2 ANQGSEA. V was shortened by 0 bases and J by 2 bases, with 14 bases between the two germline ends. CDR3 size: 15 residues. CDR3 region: CSVEDKGHRAYEQYF. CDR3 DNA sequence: TGCAGCGTTGAAGATAAGGGACACCGTGCCTACGAGCAGTACTTC.

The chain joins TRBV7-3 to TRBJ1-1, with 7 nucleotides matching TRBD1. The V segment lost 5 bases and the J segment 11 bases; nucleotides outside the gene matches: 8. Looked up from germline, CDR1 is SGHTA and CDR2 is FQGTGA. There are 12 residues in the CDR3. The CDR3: CASSNDRVRAFF. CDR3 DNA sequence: TGTGCCAGCAGCAACGACAGGGTGAGGGCTTTCTTT.

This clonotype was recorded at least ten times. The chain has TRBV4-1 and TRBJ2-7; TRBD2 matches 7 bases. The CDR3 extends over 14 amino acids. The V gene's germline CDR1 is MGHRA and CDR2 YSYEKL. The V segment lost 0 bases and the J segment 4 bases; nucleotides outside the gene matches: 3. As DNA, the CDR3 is TGCGCCAGCAGCCAAGAGGTAGCGGGTTACGAGCAGTACTTC. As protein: CASSQEVAGYEQYF.

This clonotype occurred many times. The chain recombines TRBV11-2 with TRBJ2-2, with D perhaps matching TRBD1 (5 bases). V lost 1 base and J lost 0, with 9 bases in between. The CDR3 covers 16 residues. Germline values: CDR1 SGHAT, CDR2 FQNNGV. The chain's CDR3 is CASSLGTLPNTGELFF. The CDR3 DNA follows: TGTGCCAGCAGCTTAGGGACACTGCCGAACACCGGGGAGCTGTTTTTT.